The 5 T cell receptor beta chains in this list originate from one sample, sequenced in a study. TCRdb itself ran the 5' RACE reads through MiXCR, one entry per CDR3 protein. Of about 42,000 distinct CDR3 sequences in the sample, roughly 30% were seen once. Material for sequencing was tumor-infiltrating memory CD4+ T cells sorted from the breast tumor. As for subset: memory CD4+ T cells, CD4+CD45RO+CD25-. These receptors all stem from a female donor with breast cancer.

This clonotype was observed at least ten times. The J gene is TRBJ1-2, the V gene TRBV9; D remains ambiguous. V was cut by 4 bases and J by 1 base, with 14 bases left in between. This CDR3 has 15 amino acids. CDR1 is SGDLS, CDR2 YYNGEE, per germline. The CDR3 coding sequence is TGTGCCAGCAGCCCCGACATGGAAATTAACTATGGCTACACCTTC. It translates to CASSPDMEINYGYTF.

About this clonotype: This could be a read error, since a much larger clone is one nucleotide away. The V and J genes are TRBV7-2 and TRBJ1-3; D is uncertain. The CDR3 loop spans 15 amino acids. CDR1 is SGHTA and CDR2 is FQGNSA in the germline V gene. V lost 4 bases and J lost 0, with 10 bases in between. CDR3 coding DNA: TGTGCCAGCAGCTCAGAGTCCAGCTCTGGAAACACCATATATTTT. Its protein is CASSSESSSGNTIYF.

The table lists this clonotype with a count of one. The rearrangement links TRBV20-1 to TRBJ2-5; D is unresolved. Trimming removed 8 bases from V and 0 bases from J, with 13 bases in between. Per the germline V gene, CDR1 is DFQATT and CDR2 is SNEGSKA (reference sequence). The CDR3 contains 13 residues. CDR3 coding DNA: TGCAGTCCCCTGTTAGAGTACCAAGAGACCCAGTACTTC. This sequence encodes CSPLLEYQETQYF.

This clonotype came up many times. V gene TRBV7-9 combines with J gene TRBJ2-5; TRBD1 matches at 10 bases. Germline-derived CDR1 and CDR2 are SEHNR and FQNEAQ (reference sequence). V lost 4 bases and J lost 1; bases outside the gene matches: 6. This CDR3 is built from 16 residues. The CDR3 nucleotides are TGTGCCAGCAGCTCCCGCCGGGACAGGGGCCAAGAGACCCAGTACTTC. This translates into CASSSRRDRGQETQYF.

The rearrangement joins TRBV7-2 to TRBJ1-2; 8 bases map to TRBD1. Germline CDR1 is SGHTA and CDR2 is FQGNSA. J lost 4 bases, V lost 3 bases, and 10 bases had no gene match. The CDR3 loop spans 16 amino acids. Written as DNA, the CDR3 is TGTGCCAGCAGCTTGGACAGGGATCTGACTAGCTATGGCTACACCTTC. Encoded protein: CASSLDRDLTSYGYTF.